The 30 T cell receptor beta chains listed next were all sequenced from one sample in a study of blood T cells in healthy people across ages. A second PCR of roughly 7 to 11 cycles used a sample-barcoded 5' primer and a J-beta primer mix. TCRdb redid the calling of the 5' RACE reads with MiXCR, one entry per CDR3 protein. The sample shows about 1.5 million distinct CDR3 sequences, approximately 42% of them seen only once. Sequencing used blood. The receptors were sampled from a woman under 30 in good health.

A few counts support this clonotype. The rearrangement links TRBV20-1 to TRBJ1-1; TRBD1 might be the D (6 bases). In germline, CDR1 is DFQATT, CDR2 SNEGSKA (reference sequence). CDR3 length: 11 amino acids. The V gene lost 5 bases and the J gene lost 4 bases, with 8 bases spanning the gap. Written as DNA, the CDR3 is TGCAGTGCTGGGGACACCACTGAAGCTTTCTTT. Protein product: CSAGDTTEAFF.

With respect to this clonotype: No DNA is shown, since the ends of the CDR3 on it are uncertain; the CDR3 is the one TCRdb lists. The V gene is TRBV28, the J gene TRBJ1-1; the table's D call TRBD1 went unverified against the DNA. Germline values: CDR1 MDHEN, CDR2 SYDVKM. The CDR3 comprises 16 residues, both ends counted. CDR3 protein: CASIFFGPGAISEAFF.

The CDR3 nucleotides read TGTGCCAGCAGTAGAAGAGAGTTCAGAGATACGCAGTATTTT. Its protein product is CASSRREFRDTQYF. The V and J genes are TRBV12-3 or TRBV12-4 and TRBJ2-3; D remains ambiguous. The CDR3 is made up of 14 amino acids. Trimming left V 5 bases short and J 5 bases short, with 14 bases between.

This clonotype was counted between two and nine times. The chain joins TRBV20-1 to TRBJ2-2; TRBD2 matches at 7 bases. Germline V gene lookup returns CDR1 DFQATT and CDR2 SNEGSKA (reference sequence). V was clipped by 3 bases and J by 2 bases; unmatched bases: 6. CDR3 length: 15 amino acids. Written as DNA, the CDR3 is TGCAGTGCTAGCTTGGGGGGGGTCAACACCGGGGAGCTGTTTTTT. It translates to CSASLGGVNTGELFF.

The rearrangement uses TRBV28 and TRBJ1-5; D is unresolved. The V gene's germline CDR1 is MDHEN and CDR2 SYDVKM. The ends were cut back, 1 base at V and 5 bases at J, with 12 bases in the middle. The CDR3 spans 15 residues. This CDR3 reads CASSLSGLKDQPQHF. The DNA for the CDR3 is TGTGCCAGCAGTTTATCGGGGTTGAAAGATCAGCCCCAGCATTTT.

This clonotype appeared a few times. The chain has TRBV5-1 and TRBJ2-3; 9 bases fit TRBD2. Germline CDR1 is SGHRS and CDR2 is YFSETQ. This CDR3 region has 15 residues. V dropped 6 bases and J dropped 5; count of bases not matched to a gene: 10. The CDR3 spells CASTKGSGRLDTQYF. The DNA for the CDR3 is TGCGCCAGCACCAAAGGCAGCGGGAGGCTAGATACGCAGTATTTT.

This chain connects TRBV27 to TRBJ2-3, with 10 bases aligning to TRBD2. The junction had 5 bases not matched to a gene; V was cut back by 3 bases and J by 5 bases. The CDR3 contains 15 residues. Germline CDR1 MNHEY, CDR2 SMNVEV (reference sequence). CDR3 DNA: TGTGCCAGCAGTTTTGCCAGCGGGAGGGGAGATACGCAGTATTTT. It encodes CASSFASGRGDTQYF.

Only a few counts were recorded for this clonotype. The rearrangement joins TRBV27 to TRBJ2-1; 9 bases fit TRBD2. The CDR3 covers 15 residues. Germline CDR1 and CDR2: MNHEY and SMNVEV (reference sequence). V shed 6 bases and J 10 bases; nucleotides not matched to a gene: 13. In nucleotides, the CDR3 is TGTGCCAGCAGGCGGGTGGCTAGCGGGGAGCGGGAGCAGTTCTTC. Translated, it gives CASRRVASGEREQFF.

The chain has TRBV4-1 and TRBJ2-3; a weak D match, TRBD1 (6 bases). The V end lost 7 bases, the J end lost 4 bases, and 18 bases lay between the germline ends. This CDR3 comprises 15 residues. Germline-derived CDR1 and CDR2 are MGHRA and YSYEKL. The CDR3 sequence is CASTEVAGDADTQYF. CDR3 DNA sequence: TGCGCCAGCACCGAGGTGGCAGGGGACGCAGATACGCAGTATTTT.

The V call is TRBV7-3, the J call TRBJ2-7, with D possibly matching TRBD2 (6 bases). The CDR3 has 13 amino acids. V lost 5 bases and J lost 5, with 13 bases in between. The germline V gene encodes CDR1 SGHTA and CDR2 FQGTGA. The DNA for the CDR3 is TGTGCCAGCAGCGCCGGCAGGGAGGACGAGCAGTACTTC. It encodes CASSAGREDEQYF. Complete variable domain (other parts from reference TRBV7-3 and TRBJ2-7): GAGVSQTPSNKVTEKGKYVELRCDPISGHTALYWYRQSLGQGPEFLIYFQGTGAADDSGLPNDRFFAVRPEGSVSTLKIQRTERGDSAVYLCASSAGREDEQYFGPGTRLTVT.

The rearrangement links TRBV7-2 to TRBJ2-1; 13 bases align to TRBD2. The CDR3 runs 20 residues. Germline V CDR1 and CDR2: SGHTA, FQGNSA. With V trimmed by 0 bases and J by 2 bases, 10 bases remained unmatched. CDR3 protein: CASSLAGTSGIRIAYNEQFF. The DNA for the CDR3 is TGTGCCAGCAGCTTAGCCGGGACTAGCGGGATTAGGATCGCCTACAATGAGCAGTTCTTC.

The chain carries TRBV30 and TRBJ1-2; D is uncertain. Germline V gives CDR1 GTSNPN, CDR2 SVGIG (reference sequence). Trimming shortened V by 2 bases and J by 0 bases, and 10 bases separated the two germline ends. The CDR3 length is 14 residues. CDR3 DNA: TGTGCCTGGAGTAGTCAGGACTCTAACTATGGCTACACCTTC. Amino acids: CAWSSQDSNYGYTF.

This clonotype turned up a few times. The V call is TRBV7-3, the J call TRBJ2-1; possible D gene TRBD2, 6 bases. The germline CDR1 and CDR2 sequences are SGHTA and FQGTGA. This CDR3 spans 15 amino acids. Trimming removed 5 bases at V and 2 bases at J, with 13 bases between. The CDR3 DNA is TGTGCCAGCAGCCGCACCAGCGGGCCCTACAATGAGCAGTTCTTC. Translated: CASSRTSGPYNEQFF.

Many counts were recorded for this clonotype. V and J are TRBV6-5 and TRBJ2-7, with D uncertain. Germline V gives CDR1 MNHEY, CDR2 SVGAGI. Trimming pared 0 bases from V and 4 bases from J, leaving 10 bases between. The CDR3 loop spans 14 amino acids. Written as DNA, the CDR3 is TGTGCCAGCAGTTACTCGGGCGGATCGTACGAGCAGTACTTC. It codes for CASSYSGGSYEQYF.

For this clonotype: An end of the junction differs from the germline gene, which may be a read error. The V call is TRBV6-1, the J call TRBJ2-7; possibly TRBD1 or TRBD2 for D (5 bases each). The CDR3 extends over 16 amino acids. Germline V gene lookup returns CDR1 MNHNS and CDR2 SASEGT. The CDR3 sequence: CASSEGWGTLTYGQYF. CDR3 coding DNA: TGTGCCAGCAGTGAAGGTTGGGGGACGTTGACCTACGGGCAGTACTTC.

CDR3 residues: CATSLGFGLVYEQYF. In DNA form, the CDR3 reads TGTGCCACCAGCCTGGGATTTGGACTGGTCTACGAGCAGTACTTC. The gene calls are TRBV15 and TRBJ2-7; the D gene is possibly TRBD2 (5 bases). CDR1 is LNHNV, CDR2 YYDKDF, per germline (reference sequence). The ends were cut back, 5 bases at V and 3 bases at J, with 17 bases in the middle. This CDR3 has 15 residues.

The V call is TRBV20-1, the J call TRBJ2-3, with D perhaps TRBD2 (6 bases). Germline V gives CDR1 DFQATT, CDR2 SNEGSKA (reference sequence). The CDR3 contains 16 residues. V dropped 6 bases and J dropped 3 bases, with 22 bases sitting between them. CDR3 sequence (DNA): TGCAGTGCCTTAGCGGCGCAAACTGAGAGGACAGATACGCAGTATTTT. The encoded protein is CSALAAQTERTDTQYF.

This chain uses TRBV27 with TRBJ2-7, with 9 bases that match TRBD1. The germline CDR1 and CDR2 sequences are MNHEY and SMNVEV (reference sequence). With 2 bases clipped from V and 5 bases from J, the junction kept 7 bases outside the gene matches. The CDR3 is 15 amino acids. Written as DNA, the CDR3 is TGTGCCAGCAGTTTAAAGGGGACAGGGATCCACGAGCAGTACTTC. Amino acid sequence: CASSLKGTGIHEQYF.

This clonotype was seen many times. The V and J genes are TRBV29-1 and TRBJ2-3; tentative D call: TRBD1 (5 bases). V was trimmed by 5 bases and J by 6 bases, leaving 15 bases between them. CDR3 length: 13 residues. Per germline, CDR1 SQVTM and CDR2 ANQGSEA. The CDR3 DNA is TGCAGCGTTCGAGGCAGGGTGACGGATACGCAGTATTTT. Translation gives CSVRGRVTDTQYF.

This clonotype was detected ten times or more. The chain carries TRBV11-2 and TRBJ2-7; TRBD2 aligns across 13 bases. Germline-derived CDR1 and CDR2 are SGHAT and FQNNGV. The CDR3 spans 17 residues. With 7 bases clipped from V and 0 bases from J, the junction kept 9 bases outside the gene matches. CDR3 bases: TGTGCCAGCACACGGACTAGCGGGGGCCCCAGCTCCTACGAGCAGTACTTC. Protein sequence: CASTRTSGGPSSYEQYF.

The chain couples TRBV4-1 to TRBJ2-3, with 10 bases fitting TRBD2. Germline CDR1 and CDR2: MGHRA and YSYEKL. There are 20 residues in the CDR3. V lost 0 bases to trimming and J lost 1 base; unmatched junction nucleotides: 13. The CDR3 sequence: CASSQDPSGSVGRGTDTQYF. CDR3 nucleotide sequence: TGCGCCAGCAGCCAAGACCCTAGCGGGAGTGTAGGAAGGGGCACAGATACGCAGTATTTT.

V is TRBV5-1 and J is TRBJ2-1; 8 bases match TRBD2. Germline V gives CDR1 SGHRS, CDR2 YFSETQ. CDR3 length: 14 residues. J lost 8 bases, V lost 0 bases, and 4 bases had no gene match. This CDR3 is CASSLGGTSHEQFF. The DNA for the CDR3 is TGCGCCAGCAGCTTGGGGGGGACTAGTCATGAGCAGTTCTTC.

This clonotype was counted between two and nine times. The chain has TRBV10-3 and TRBJ1-1, with 7 nucleotides matching TRBD1. Germline V gives CDR1 ENHRY, CDR2 SYGVKD. V dropped 10 bases and J dropped 7; count of bases not matched to a gene: 9. CDR3 length equals 12 residues. CDR3 in amino acids: CASAQGEGEAFF. As DNA, the CDR3 is TGTGCCAGTGCCCAGGGGGAGGGTGAAGCTTTCTTT.

The genes are TRBV7-9 and TRBJ1-1; tentatively, D is TRBD1 (5 bases). V lost 8 bases to trimming and J lost 1 base, with 11 bases between them. CDR1 and CDR2 (germline): SEHNR, FQNEAQ (reference sequence). This CDR3 is 13 amino acids long. For the CDR3, the DNA is TGTGCCAGCGGCCTCCAGGGGAACACTGAAGCTTTCTTT. It yields the protein CASGLQGNTEAFF.

The gene calls are TRBV5-1 and TRBJ2-3, with D perhaps matching TRBD2 (6 bases). V gave up 4 bases and J gave up 6 bases, with 15 bases separating them. The CDR3 consists of 14 residues. Germline CDR1 and CDR2: SGHRS and YFSETQ. The CDR3, as DNA: TGCGCCAGCAGCACGGGACTCGGTTACGATACGCAGTATTTT. Residues: CASSTGLGYDTQYF.

This clonotype appeared a few times. V and J are TRBV9 and TRBJ1-2; D is perhaps TRBD1 (6 bases). The germline V gene has CDR1 SGDLS and CDR2 YYNGEE. The CDR3 extends over 16 amino acids. With 0 bases removed from V and 1 base from J, the gap between germline ends came to 13 bases. The CDR3 loop is CASSVEQGGGNYGYTF. CDR3 DNA sequence: TGTGCCAGCAGCGTAGAACAGGGAGGGGGTAACTATGGCTACACCTTC.

In this sample, this clonotype turned up a few times. This sequence joins TRBV7-2 and TRBJ2-2, with TRBD2 matching over 11 bases. CDR1 SGHTA and CDR2 FQGNSA come from the germline V gene. The CDR3 consists of 18 residues. V dropped 2 bases and J dropped 5; count of bases not matched to a gene: 10. The CDR3 sequence: CASSLIAGGTQRTGELFF. The CDR3 DNA is TGTGCCAGCAGCTTAATAGCGGGAGGGACCCAACGGACCGGGGAGCTGTTTTTT.

The chain employs TRBV20-1 and TRBJ1-5, with D hard to call. Germline loops: CDR1 DFQATT, CDR2 SNEGSKA (reference sequence). This CDR3 has 15 residues. Trimming took off 0 bases at V and 3 bases at J, with 12 bases between the two ends. CDR3 coding DNA: TGCAGTGCTAGAGATAAAGGAATCAACAATCAGCCCCAGCATTTT. Encoded protein: CSARDKGINNQPQHF.

This chain uses TRBV11-2 with TRBJ2-1, with a weak D call TRBD1 (6 bases). Germline assignment: CDR1 SGHAT and CDR2 FQNNGV. CDR3 size: 15 residues. Trimming shortened V by 1 base and J by 9 bases, and 16 bases separated the two germline ends. The CDR3 DNA follows: TGTGCCAGCAGCTTAGGGGCAGGGGCTCTTAGTGAGCAGTTCTTC. It translates to CASSLGAGALSEQFF.

This chain joins TRBV20-1 and TRBJ2-1; TRBD2 aligns across 9 bases. J was trimmed by 8 bases and V by 2 bases; bases with no gene match: 13. This CDR3 comprises 16 residues. CDR1 is DFQATT, CDR2 SNEGSKA, per germline (reference sequence). CDR3 loop: CSARPLAGTWVDEQFF. CDR3 DNA sequence: TGCAGTGCTAGACCGCTAGCGGGGACTTGGGTAGATGAGCAGTTCTTC.